The entry below describes one T cell receptor beta chain. Its cognate antigen is unknown. The data originate from a study of beta chain features in type 1 diabetes. Study-level findings and limits: For patients and controls alike, PCR might favor shorter templates to the same degree. The analysis here could not establish whether HLA type shapes TCRB rearrangement.

Averaging around 120 mL, one heparinised blood draw came from each individual donor. Expressed TCRB transcripts were sequenced because the isolated RNA had all been reverse transcribed beforehand. TCRdb's copy holds only in-frame clones and misses some; the assay was immunoSEQ multiplex PCR. The data contain a few hundred thousand clones, 25% to 30% of them seen just once; the ten biggest clones take up approximately 4%. This CDR3 spans 15 amino acids. Trimming took off 0 bases at V and 6 bases at J, with 12 bases between the two ends. CDR1 is SNHLY, CDR2 FYNNEI, per germline. Specimen: central memory CD4+ T cells from blood. The receptor comes from a man in his thirties or forties in good health. The chain combines TRBV2 with TRBJ2-1, with a weak D call TRBD1 (6 bases). CDR3 DNA: TGTGCCAGCAGTGAAGCGCGTGCAGGGGTCAATGAGCAGTTCTTC. Its translation: CASSEARAGVNEQFF.